Reported below is one T cell receptor beta chain. The record originates from a study of blood T cell repertoires in COVID-19. Overall study: Acute-phase and convalescent COVID-19 samples originated in the United States, Italy and Spain. PBMCs, B-cell-depleted T cells, or T cells provided the cDNA or gDNA that made up the material.

Germline V gives CDR1 MDHEN, CDR2 SYDVKM. CDR3 length equals 17 residues. The V and J ends lost 4 bases and 4 bases, in that order; junction bases with no gene match: 14. As processed by the authors: The assay estimated nucleated cells by amplifying reference gene primers. Repertoires were generated with immunoSEQ multiplex PCR, while TCRdb's copy carries only in-frame clones and drops some. V, J and clone size derive from that table, while D and trimming were established from the DNA sequence. The data show approximately 220,000 clones, 80% to 90% seen once. The source is a woman of 80 years or more with acute or convalescent COVID-19. This rearrangement joins TRBV28 to TRBJ1-2, with 8 positions matching TRBD1. The sequencing sample was made of peripheral blood. The CDR3 sequence is CASSSGGTGGHFYGYTF. CDR3 in DNA: TGTGCCAGCAGTTCAGGGGGGACAGGCGGCCACTTCTATGGCTACACCTTC.